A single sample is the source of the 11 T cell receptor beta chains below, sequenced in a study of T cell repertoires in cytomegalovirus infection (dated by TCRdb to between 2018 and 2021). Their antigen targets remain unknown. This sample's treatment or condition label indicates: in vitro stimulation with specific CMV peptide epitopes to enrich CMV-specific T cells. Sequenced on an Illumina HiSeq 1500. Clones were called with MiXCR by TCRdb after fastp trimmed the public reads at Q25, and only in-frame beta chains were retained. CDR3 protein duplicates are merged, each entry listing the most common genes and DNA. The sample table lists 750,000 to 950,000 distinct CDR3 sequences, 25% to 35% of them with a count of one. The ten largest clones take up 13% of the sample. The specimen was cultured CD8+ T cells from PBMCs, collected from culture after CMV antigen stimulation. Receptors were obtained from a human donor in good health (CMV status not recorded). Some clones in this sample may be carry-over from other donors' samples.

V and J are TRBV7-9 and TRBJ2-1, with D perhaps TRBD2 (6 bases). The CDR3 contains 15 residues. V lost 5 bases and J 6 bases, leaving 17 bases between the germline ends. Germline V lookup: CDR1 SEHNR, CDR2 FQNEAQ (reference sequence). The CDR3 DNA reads TGTGCCAGCAGCCCAGACACAGCGACTAGCAATGAGCAGTTCTTC. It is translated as CASSPDTATSNEQFF.

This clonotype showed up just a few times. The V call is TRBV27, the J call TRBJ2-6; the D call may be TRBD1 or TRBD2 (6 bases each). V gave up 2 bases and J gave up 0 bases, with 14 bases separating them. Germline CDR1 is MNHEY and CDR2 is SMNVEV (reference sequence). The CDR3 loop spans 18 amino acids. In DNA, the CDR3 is TGTGCCAGCAGTTTAGACGGGGGCGCTTTCTCTGGGGCCAACGTCCTGACTTTC. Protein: CASSLDGGAFSGANVLTF.

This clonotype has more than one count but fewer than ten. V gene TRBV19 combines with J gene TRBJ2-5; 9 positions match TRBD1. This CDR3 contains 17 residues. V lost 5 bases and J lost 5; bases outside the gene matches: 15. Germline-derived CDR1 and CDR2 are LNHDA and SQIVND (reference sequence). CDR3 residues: CASSPSNPGQGFETQYF. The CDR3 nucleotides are TGTGCCAGTAGTCCTTCGAATCCGGGACAGGGTTTCGAGACCCAGTACTTC.

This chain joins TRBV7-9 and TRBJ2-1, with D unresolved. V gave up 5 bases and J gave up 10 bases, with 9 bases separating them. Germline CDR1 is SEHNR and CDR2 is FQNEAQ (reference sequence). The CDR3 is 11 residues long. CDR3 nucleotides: TGTGCCAGCAGCCCAGGAAAAGAGCAGTTCTTC. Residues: CASSPGKEQFF.

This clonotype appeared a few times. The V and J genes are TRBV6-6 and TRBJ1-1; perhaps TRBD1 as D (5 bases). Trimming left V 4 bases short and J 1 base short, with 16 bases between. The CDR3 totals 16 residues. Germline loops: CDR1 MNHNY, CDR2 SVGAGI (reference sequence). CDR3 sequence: CASSSPWEGTNTEAFF. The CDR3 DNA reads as TGTGCCAGCAGTTCCCCTTGGGAGGGGACGAACACTGAAGCTTTCTTT.

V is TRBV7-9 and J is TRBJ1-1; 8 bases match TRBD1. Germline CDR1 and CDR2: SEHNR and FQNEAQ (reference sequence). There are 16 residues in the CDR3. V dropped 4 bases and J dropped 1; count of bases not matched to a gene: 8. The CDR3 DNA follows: TGTGCCAGCAGCTCAACAGGGGGTTCTAGGAACACTGAAGCTTTCTTT. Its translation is CASSSTGGSRNTEAFF.

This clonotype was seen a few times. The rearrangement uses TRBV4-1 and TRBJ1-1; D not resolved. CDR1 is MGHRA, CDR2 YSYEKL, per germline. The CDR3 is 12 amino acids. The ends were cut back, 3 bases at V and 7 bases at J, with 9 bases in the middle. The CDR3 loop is CASSHGPVEAFF. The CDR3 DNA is TGCGCCAGCAGCCATGGACCGGTTGAAGCTTTCTTT.

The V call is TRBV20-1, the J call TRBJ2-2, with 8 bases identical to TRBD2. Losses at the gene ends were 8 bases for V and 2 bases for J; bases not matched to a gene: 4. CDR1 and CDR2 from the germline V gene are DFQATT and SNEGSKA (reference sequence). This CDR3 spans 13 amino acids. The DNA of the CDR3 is TGCAGTCCCCTAGCGGGTAACACCGGGGAGCTGTTTTTT. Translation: CSPLAGNTGELFF.

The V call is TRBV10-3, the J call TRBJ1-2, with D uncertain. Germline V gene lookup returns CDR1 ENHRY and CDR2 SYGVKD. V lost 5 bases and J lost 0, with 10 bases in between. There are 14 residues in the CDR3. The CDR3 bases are TGTGCCATCAGTCCAATCCAAGCTAACTATGGCTACACCTTC. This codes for CAISPIQANYGYTF.

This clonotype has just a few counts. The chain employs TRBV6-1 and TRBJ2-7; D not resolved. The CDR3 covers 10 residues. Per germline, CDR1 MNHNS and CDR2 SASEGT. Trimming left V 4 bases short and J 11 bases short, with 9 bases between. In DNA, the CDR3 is TGTGCCAGCAGTGGGACGAAGAAGTACGTC. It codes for CASSGTKKYV.

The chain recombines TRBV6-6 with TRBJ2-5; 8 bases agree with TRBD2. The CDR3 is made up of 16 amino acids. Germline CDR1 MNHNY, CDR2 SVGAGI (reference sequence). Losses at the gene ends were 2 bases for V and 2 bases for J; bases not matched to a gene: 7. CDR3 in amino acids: CASSYPGGLEQETQYF. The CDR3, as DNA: TGTGCCAGCAGTTACCCGGGGGGGCTCGAACAAGAGACCCAGTACTTC.